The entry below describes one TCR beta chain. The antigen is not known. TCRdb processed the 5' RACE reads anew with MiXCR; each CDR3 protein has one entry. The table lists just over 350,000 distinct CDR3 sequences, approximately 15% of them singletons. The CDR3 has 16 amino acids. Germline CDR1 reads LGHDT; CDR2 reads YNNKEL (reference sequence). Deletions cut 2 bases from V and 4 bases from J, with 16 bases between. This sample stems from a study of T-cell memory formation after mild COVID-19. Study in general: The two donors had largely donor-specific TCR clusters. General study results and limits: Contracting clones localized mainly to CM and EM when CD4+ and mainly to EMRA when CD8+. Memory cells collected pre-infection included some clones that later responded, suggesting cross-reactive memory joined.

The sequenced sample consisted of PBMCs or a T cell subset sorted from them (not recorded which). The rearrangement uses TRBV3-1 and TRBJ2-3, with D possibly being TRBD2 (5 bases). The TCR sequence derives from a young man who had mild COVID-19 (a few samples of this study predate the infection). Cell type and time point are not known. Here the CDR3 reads CASSQLLVGQADTQYF. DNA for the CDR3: TGTGCCAGCAGCCAACTACTAGTTGGTCAGGCAGATACGCAGTATTTT.